The rows below give T cell receptor beta chains drawn from one sample of a study of CD4+ T cells in melanoma. Clones were sequenced by immunoSEQ multiplex PCR, and TCRdb holds only the in-frame ones, with some missing. Counted here are roughly 54,000 clones, about 91% occurring once; the ten biggest clones make up about 11%. The specimen was peripheral blood. These receptors all stem from a human donor with melanoma. Each CDR3 is given with its conserved first and last residue. A D gene is named only where the DNA matches it firmly. Where a row states a size, it is once, few, many or the class of an expanded clone; other rows omit it.

d_call j_call v_call clone_size cdr3_nt cdr3_aa
TRBD2 TRBJ2-3 TRBV6-1 NA TGTGCCAGCCTCGGACTAGCGGGGGGCGGGCATACGCAGTATTTT CASLGLAGGGHTQYF
NA TRBJ1-1 TRBV6-5 NA TGTGCCAGCAGTTACCGGGGGCTACGCACTGAAGCTTTCTTT CASSYRGLRTEAFF
TRBD1 TRBJ1-1 TRBV14 NA TGTGCCAGCAGCCAAGACAGGGGGCGGAACACTGAAGCTTTCTTT CASSQDRGRNTEAFF
TRBD2 TRBJ2-1 TRBV27 NA TGTGCCAGCAGTGCAACGGGGGGAGGCAATGAGCAGTTCTTC CASSATGGGNEQFF
NA TRBJ1-5 TRBV19 NA TGTGCCAGTAGTGCCACGGACGGCCAGCCCCAGCATTTT CASSATDGQPQHF
TRBD1 TRBJ1-2 TRBV7-9 NA TGTGCCAGCAGCCCTCCCATGGCAGGGGGCGGCTACACCTTC CASSPPMAGGGYTF
NA TRBJ1-4 TRBV29-1 NA TGCAGCGTTGCGGTCACAACTAATGAAAAACTGTTTTTT CSVAVTTNEKLFF
TRBD2 TRBJ2-2 TRBV5-1 NA TGCGCCAGCAGCTTGGTCGCAGCGGGGGCCTACTCCGGGGAGCTGTTTTTT CASSLVAAGAYSGELFF
NA TRBJ2-7 TRBV9 NA TGTGCCAGCAGCGTCAGGAGGGACTCATCCTCCTACGAGCAGTACTTC CASSVRRDSSSYEQYF
NA TRBJ2-5 TRBV6-1 NA TGTGCCAGCAGTGATGTTCAAGAGACCCAGTACTTC CASSDVQETQYF
NA TRBJ2-1 TRBV2 NA TGTGCCAACCTGGGGCGGTTGGGTAATGAGCAGTTCTTC CANLGRLGNEQFF
TRBD2 TRBJ2-3 TRBV5-6 NA TGTGCCAGCATGAGCGGGGGGGCCTTAGATACGCAGTATTTT CASMSGGALDTQYF
NA TRBJ1-4 TRBV19 NA TGTGCCAGTATAAAAGGCACCACAACTAATGAAAAACTGTTTTTT CASIKGTTTNEKLFF
NA TRBJ1-5 TRBV7-2 NA TGTGCCAGCAGCTTAGAAGCCCAGCCCCAGCATTTT CASSLEAQPQHF
NA TRBJ2-2 TRBV19 NA TGTGCCAGTAGGGGGCCTAATGCAGGCGGGGAGCTGTTTTTT CASRGPNAGGELFF
NA TRBJ2-6 TRBV7-9 NA TGTGCCAGCTGTCAAACCTCTGGGGCCAACGTCCTGACTTTC CASCQTSGANVLTF
NA TRBJ1-2 TRBV28 once TGTGCCAGCAGCTTGGGGCGGGGTGTGGGCTACACCTTC CASSLGRGVGYTF
TRBD1 TRBJ2-1 TRBV6-5 NA TGTGCCAGCAGTTACTCTTGGACAGGGGACAATGAGCAGTTCTTC CASSYSWTGDNEQFF
NA TRBJ1-4 TRBV5-1 NA TGCGCCAGCAGCTTGACAGGGAGTGAAAAACTGTTTTTT CASSLTGSEKLFF
NA TRBJ1-1 TRBV7-2 NA TGTGCCAGCAGCTTGGGGGGCAGCACTGAAGCTTTCTTT CASSLGGSTEAFF
TRBD1 TRBJ1-1 TRBV11-1 NA TGTGCCAGCAGCTTAGAAGGACAGGGGGAGGAGAACACTGAAGCTTTCTTT CASSLEGQGEENTEAFF
NA TRBJ1-2 TRBV7-9 NA TGTGCCAGCAGCCCATATTTTTGGCGGGCTTATGGCTACACCTTC CASSPYFWRAYGYTF
TRBD1 TRBJ2-7 TRBV5-1 NA TGCGCCAGCAGCCAGGGACAGGTGAACTACGAGCAGTACTTC CASSQGQVNYEQYF
TRBD1 TRBJ1-1 TRBV7-3 NA TGTGCCAGCAGCAACGGACAGGGGAACACTGAAGCTTTCTTT CASSNGQGNTEAFF
NA TRBJ1-6 TRBV2 NA TGTGCCAGCAGTGAAGAGCAGGTTGGGAATTCACCCCTCCACTTT CASSEEQVGNSPLHF
NA TRBJ2-3 TRBV19 NA TGTGCCAGTAGTGCCAGACCGTACGCCCGAGATACGCAGTATTTT CASSARPYARDTQYF
NA TRBJ1-5 TRBV30 NA TGTGCCTGGAGTGTAAAGGGGCTGAGCAATCAGCCCCAGCATTTT CAWSVKGLSNQPQHF
NA TRBJ2-3 TRBV29-1 NA TGCAGCGATTCACACCAGGTCACAGATACGCAGTATTTT CSDSHQVTDTQYF
NA TRBJ2-1 TRBV18 NA TGTGCCAGCTCACCGGCGCATGAGCAGTTCTTC CASSPAHEQFF
TRBD2 TRBJ2-1 TRBV7-2 NA TGTGCCAGCAGCTGGAATAGCGGGGGGGCGTACAATGAGCAGTTCTTC CASSWNSGGAYNEQFF
NA TRBJ1-6 TRBV6-5 NA TGTGCCAGCACCCTGGACAGTAATTCACCCCTCCACTTT CASTLDSNSPLHF
NA TRBJ2-7 TRBV5-1 NA TGCGCCAGCAGCGCCCGGACAGATGGTTACGAGCAGTACTTC CASSARTDGYEQYF
TRBD1 TRBJ1-2 TRBV7-9 NA TGTGCCAGCAGCTTAGCCGCGGACAGGGTGATTGGCTACACCTTC CASSLAADRVIGYTF
NA TRBJ2-7 TRBV4-2 NA TGTGCCAGCAGCCAAGCGAGCGGAACCTACGAGCAGTACTTC CASSQASGTYEQYF
NA TRBJ2-1 TRBV9 NA TGTGCCAGCAGCGTAGGTGGAGGGTCCTACAATGAGCAGTTCTTC CASSVGGGSYNEQFF
NA TRBJ1-1 TRBV9 NA TGTGCCAGCAGCGCCTCTTACAGGGCGTCGACTGAAGCTTTCTTT CASSASYRASTEAFF
NA TRBJ2-3 TRBV6-6 NA TGTGCCAGCGGGGGCAGAGATAGTCTTAACACAGATACGCAGTATTTT CASGGRDSLNTDTQYF
NA TRBJ2-7 TRBV29-1 once TGCAGCGTCGATGTTGCCGGCTACGAGCAGTACTTC CSVDVAGYEQYF
NA TRBJ2-1 TRBV5-8 NA TGTGCCAGCAGCCTACAGGAACGCTCCTACAATGAGCAGTTCTTC CASSLQERSYNEQFF
TRBD1 TRBJ1-2 TRBV15 once TGTGCCACCAGCAGAGCCGTGGGACAGGAGTATGGCTACACCTTC CATSRAVGQEYGYTF
NA TRBJ1-6 TRBV4-3 NA TGCGCCAGCAGCCAAGAGGTGTCGAGCTCCTATAATTCACCCCTCCACTTT CASSQEVSSSYNSPLHF
TRBD1 TRBJ2-2 TRBV11-2 NA TGTGCCAGCAGCTTAGTCCTCCAGGGGGCAAGGACCGGGGAGCTGTTTTTT CASSLVLQGARTGELFF
TRBD2 TRBJ2-3 TRBV5-1 NA TGCGCCAGCAGCTTCTCTGCGGGGGACACAGATACGCAGTATTTT CASSFSAGDTDTQYF
TRBD1 TRBJ1-2 TRBV9 NA TGTGCCAGCAGCCCCGTTGGGACAGCTAACTATGGCTACACCTTC CASSPVGTANYGYTF
NA TRBJ1-1 TRBV7-8 NA TGTGCCAGCAGCCCCGACGGCGGAATAGCTTTCTTT CASSPDGGIAFF
NA TRBJ2-4 TRBV5-6 NA TGTGCCAGCAGCTCGGGGCAAATGCATACCCCCTTAGCCAAAAACATTCAGTACTTC CASSSGQMHTPLAKNIQYF
NA TRBJ2-3 TRBV4-1 NA TGCGCCAGCACCCAAAGCGGGTGGGGGTTTAGCACAGATACGCAGTATTTT CASTQSGWGFSTDTQYF
NA TRBJ1-3 TRBV30 NA TGTGCCTGGAGTGTTGGGTTCTCCGGGCGGTCTGGAAACACCATATATTTT CAWSVGFSGRSGNTIYF
TRBD1 TRBJ1-2 TRBV4-1 NA TGCGCCAGCAGCCAAGAGGGCAGGGGGGATGGCTACACCTTC CASSQEGRGDGYTF
NA TRBJ1-1 TRBV5-1 NA TGCGCCAGCAGCTCTTCGGGGATTGGGAACACTGAAGCTTTCTTT CASSSSGIGNTEAFF
NA TRBJ2-3 TRBV6-1 NA TGTGCCAGCAGTGAGTCTCAAGCAGATACGCAGTATTTT CASSESQADTQYF
TRBD2 TRBJ2-1 TRBV5-1 NA TGCGCCAGCAGCTTGGTCTCTTCGGGACTAGCGGGGGAGCAGTTCTTC CASSLVSSGLAGEQFF
NA TRBJ1-5 TRBV2 NA TGTGCCAGCAGTGCTGGGATTTCCTCCGGCAATCAGCCCCAGCATTTT CASSAGISSGNQPQHF
TRBD1 TRBJ1-5 TRBV11-3 NA TGTGCCAGCAGCATCGCGGACAGGTCTAGGGGATGTAGCAATCAGCCCCAGCATTTT CASSIADRSRGCSNQPQHF
NA TRBJ1-5 TRBV7-2 NA TGTGCCAGCAGCTTAGGGTGGGGTCCAAAGGCCAATCAGCCCCAGCATTTT CASSLGWGPKANQPQHF